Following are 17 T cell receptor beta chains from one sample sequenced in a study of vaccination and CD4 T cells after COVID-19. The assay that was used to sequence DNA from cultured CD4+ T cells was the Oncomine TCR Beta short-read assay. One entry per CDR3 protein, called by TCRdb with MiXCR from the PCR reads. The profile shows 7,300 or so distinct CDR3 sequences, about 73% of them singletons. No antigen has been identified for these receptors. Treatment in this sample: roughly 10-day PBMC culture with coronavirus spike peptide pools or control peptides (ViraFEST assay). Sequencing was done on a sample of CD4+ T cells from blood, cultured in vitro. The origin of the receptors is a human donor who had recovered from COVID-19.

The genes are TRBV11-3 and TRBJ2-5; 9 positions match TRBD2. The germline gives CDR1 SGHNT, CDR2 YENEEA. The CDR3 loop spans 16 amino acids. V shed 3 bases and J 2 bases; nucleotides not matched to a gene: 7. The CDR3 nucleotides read TGTGCCAGCAGCTTTGGTGGAGCGGGAGGACAAGAGACCCAGTACTTC. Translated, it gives CASSFGGAGGQETQYF.

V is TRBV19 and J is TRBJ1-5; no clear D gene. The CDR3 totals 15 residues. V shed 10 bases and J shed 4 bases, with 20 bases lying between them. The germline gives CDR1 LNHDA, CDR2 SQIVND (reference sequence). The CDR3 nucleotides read TGTGCCACCGGACGGGCCGACGTCACAAATCAGCCCCAGCATTTT. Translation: CATGRADVTNQPQHF.

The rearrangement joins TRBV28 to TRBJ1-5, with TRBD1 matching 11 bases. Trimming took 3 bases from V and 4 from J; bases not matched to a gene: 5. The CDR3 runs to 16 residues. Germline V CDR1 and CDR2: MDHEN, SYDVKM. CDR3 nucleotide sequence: TGTGCCAGCAGTTTTAAAGGACAGGGGGCAAATCAGCCCCAGCATTTT. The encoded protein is CASSFKGQGANQPQHF.

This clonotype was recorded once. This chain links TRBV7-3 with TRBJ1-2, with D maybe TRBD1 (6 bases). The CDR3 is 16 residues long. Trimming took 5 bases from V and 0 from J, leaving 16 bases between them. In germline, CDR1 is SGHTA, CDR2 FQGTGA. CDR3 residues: CASSPSPGTTNYGYTF. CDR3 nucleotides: TGTGCCAGCAGCCCGTCCCCCGGGACAACTAACTATGGCTACACCTTC.

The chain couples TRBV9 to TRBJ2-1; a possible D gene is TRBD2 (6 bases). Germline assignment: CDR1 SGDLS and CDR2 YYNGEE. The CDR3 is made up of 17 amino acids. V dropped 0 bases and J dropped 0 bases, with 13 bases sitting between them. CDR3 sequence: CASSVGGTSSSYNEQFF. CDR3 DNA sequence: TGTGCCAGCAGCGTAGGCGGGACGTCCAGCTCCTACAATGAGCAGTTCTTC.

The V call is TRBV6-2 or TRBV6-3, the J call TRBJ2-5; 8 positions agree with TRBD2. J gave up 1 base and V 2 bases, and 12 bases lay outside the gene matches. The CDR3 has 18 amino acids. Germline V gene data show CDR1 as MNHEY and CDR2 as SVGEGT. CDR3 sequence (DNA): TGTGCCAGCAGTTACATACCCATAGCGGGACCCCCCCAAGAGACCCAGTACTTC. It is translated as CASSYIPIAGPPQETQYF.

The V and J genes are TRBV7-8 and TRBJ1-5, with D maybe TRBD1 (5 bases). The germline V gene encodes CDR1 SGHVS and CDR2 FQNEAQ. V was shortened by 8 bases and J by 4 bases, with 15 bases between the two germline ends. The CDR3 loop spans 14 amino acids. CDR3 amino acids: CASRLGGKNQPQHF. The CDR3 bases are TGTGCCAGCCGCCTGGGGGGTAAGAATCAGCCCCAGCATTTT.

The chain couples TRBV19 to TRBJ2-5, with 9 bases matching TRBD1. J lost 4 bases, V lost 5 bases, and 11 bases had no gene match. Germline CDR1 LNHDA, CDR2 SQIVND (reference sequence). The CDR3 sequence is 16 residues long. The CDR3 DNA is TGTGCCAGTAGTCCCCGCCGGGACAGGGTGCGAGAGACCCAGTACTTC. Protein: CASSPRRDRVRETQYF.

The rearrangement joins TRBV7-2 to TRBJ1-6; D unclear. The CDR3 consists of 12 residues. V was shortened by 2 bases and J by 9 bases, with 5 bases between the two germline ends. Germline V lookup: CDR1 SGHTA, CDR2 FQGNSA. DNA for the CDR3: TGTGCCAGCAGCTTATACCCTTCACCCCTCCACTTT. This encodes CASSLYPSPLHF.

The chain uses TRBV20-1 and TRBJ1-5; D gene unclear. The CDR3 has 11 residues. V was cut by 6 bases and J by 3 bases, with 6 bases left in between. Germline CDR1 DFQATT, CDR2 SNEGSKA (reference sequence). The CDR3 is CSAYNNQPQHF. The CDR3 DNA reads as TGCAGTGCGTACAACAATCAGCCCCAGCATTTT.

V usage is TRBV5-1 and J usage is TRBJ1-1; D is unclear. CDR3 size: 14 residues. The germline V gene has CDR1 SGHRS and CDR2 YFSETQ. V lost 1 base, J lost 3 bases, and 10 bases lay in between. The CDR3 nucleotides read TGCGCCAGCAGCTTGTCGATGGGGTACACTGAAGCTTTCTTT. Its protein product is CASSLSMGYTEAFF.

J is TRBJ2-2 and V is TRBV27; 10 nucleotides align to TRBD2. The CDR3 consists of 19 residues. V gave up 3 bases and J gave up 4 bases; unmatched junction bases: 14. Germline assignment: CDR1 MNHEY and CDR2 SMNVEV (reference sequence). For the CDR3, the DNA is TGTGCCAGCAGTTTGGGCCGGGCTAGCGGGGGCCGAGGCACCGGGGAGCTGTTTTTT. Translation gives CASSLGRASGGRGTGELFF.

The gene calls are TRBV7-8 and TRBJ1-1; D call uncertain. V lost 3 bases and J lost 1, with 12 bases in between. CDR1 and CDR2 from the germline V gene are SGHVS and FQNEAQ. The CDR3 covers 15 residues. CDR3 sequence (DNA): TGTGCCAGCAGCTTGGTACCCGACAAGAACACTGAAGCTTTCTTT. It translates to CASSLVPDKNTEAFF. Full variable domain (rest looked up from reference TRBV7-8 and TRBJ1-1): GAGVSQSPRYKVAKRGQDVALRCDPISGHVSLFWYQQALGQGPEFLTYFQNEAQLDKSGLPSDRFFAERPEGSVSTLKIQRTQQEDSAVYLCASSLVPDKNTEAFFGQGTRLTVV.

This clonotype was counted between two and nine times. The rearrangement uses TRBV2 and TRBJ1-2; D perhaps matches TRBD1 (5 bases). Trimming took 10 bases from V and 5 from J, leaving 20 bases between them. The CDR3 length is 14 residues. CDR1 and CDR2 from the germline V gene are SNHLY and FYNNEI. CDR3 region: CATPVQGMGYGYTF. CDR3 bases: TGTGCCACTCCAGTTCAGGGTATGGGGTATGGCTACACCTTC.

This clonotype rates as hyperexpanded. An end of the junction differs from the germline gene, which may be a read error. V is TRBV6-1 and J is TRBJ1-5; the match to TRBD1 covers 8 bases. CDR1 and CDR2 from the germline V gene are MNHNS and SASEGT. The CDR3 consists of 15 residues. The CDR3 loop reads CASSPTDRGNQPQHF. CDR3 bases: TGTGCCAGCAGCCCAACAGACAGGGGCAACCAGCCCCAGCATTTT.

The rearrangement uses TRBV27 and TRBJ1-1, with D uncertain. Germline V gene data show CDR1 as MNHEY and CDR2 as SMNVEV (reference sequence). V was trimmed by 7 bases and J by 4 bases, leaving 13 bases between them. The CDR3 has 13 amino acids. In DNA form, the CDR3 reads TGTGCCAGCACCCTCCACGTAGGCACTGAAGCTTTCTTT. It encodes CASTLHVGTEAFF.

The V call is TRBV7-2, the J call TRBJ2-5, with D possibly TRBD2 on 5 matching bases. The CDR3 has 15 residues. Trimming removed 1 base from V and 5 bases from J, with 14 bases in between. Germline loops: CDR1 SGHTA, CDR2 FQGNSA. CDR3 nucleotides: TGTGCCAGCAGCTTAGGGTTACTAGTTTCGGAGACCCAGTACTTC. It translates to CASSLGLLVSETQYF. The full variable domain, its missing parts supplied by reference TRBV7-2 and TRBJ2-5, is GAGVSQSPSNKVTEKGKDVELRCDPISGHTALYWYRQSLGQGLEFLIYFQGNSAPDKSGLPSDRFSAERTGGSVSTLTIQRTQQEDSAVYLCASSLGLLVSETQYFGPGTRLLVL.